This entry lists 27 T cell receptor beta chains sequenced from one sample in a study of T-cell memory formation after mild COVID-19. TCRdb analysed the 5' RACE reads with MiXCR anew, one entry per CDR3 protein. Of 200,000 to 300,000 distinct CDR3 sequences listed, 16% are singletons. Input material: PBMCs or a T cell subset sorted from them (not recorded which). These receptors came from a man younger than 35 who had mild COVID-19 (a few samples of this study predate the infection). Cell type and time point are not known.

This clonotype occurred many times. This rearrangement joins TRBV28 to TRBJ2-7; 7 bases match TRBD2. V shed 7 bases, J shed 3 bases, and the junction held 18 bases outside the gene matches. Per germline, CDR1 MDHEN and CDR2 SYDVKM. This CDR3 has 17 amino acids. CDR3 DNA sequence: TGTGCCAGCAACGCCGGGGGGTGGGCACCGCCATTCTACGAGCAGTACGTC. Translation: CASNAGGWAPPFYEQYV.

J is TRBJ2-5 and V is TRBV5-1; D not resolved. Trimming cost V 6 bases and J 2 bases, with 17 bases left between them. CDR3 length equals 15 residues. Germline CDR1 and CDR2: SGHRS and YFSETQ. CDR3 loop: CASTPTLVSQETQYF. The DNA of the CDR3 is TGCGCCAGCACCCCCACTCTAGTATCTCAAGAGACCCAGTACTTC. Full variable domain (remainder filled in from reference TRBV5-1 and TRBJ2-5): KAGVTQTPRYLIKTRGQQVTLSCSPISGHRSVSWYQQTPGQGLQFLFEYFSETQRNKGNFPGRFSGRQFSNSRSEMNVSTLELGDSALYLCASTPTLVSQETQYFGPGTRLLVL.

The rearrangement joins TRBV11-2 to TRBJ2-1; 10 bases fit TRBD2. Trimming removed 5 bases from V and 5 bases from J; junction bases left unmatched: 12. This CDR3 contains 17 residues. CDR1 SGHAT and CDR2 FQNNGV come from the germline V gene. For the CDR3, the DNA is TGTGCCAGCAGCCAGGGCTCGGCTAGCGGGGGACACAATGAGCAGTTCTTC. This sequence encodes CASSQGSASGGHNEQFF.

This clonotype was detected a few times. This chain uses TRBV4-2 with TRBJ2-3; TRBD2 aligns across 10 bases. The V and J ends lost 4 bases and 1 base, in that order; junction bases with no gene match: 8. Germline assignment: CDR1 LGHNA and CDR2 YNFKEQ. This CDR3 has 17 residues. DNA of the CDR3: TGTGCCAGCAGCCTTAGCGGGGGGCTCACCCGCACAGATACGCAGTATTTT. Amino acids: CASSLSGGLTRTDTQYF.

The chain employs TRBV20-1 and TRBJ1-1; a possible D gene is TRBD1 (5 bases). This CDR3 is 13 amino acids long. V lost 3 bases and J 1 base, leaving 9 bases between the germline ends. From germline, CDR1 is DFQATT and CDR2 SNEGSKA (reference sequence). For the CDR3, the DNA is TGCAGTGCTAGGGGGGTGGAGAACACTGAAGCTTTCTTT. The encoded protein is CSARGVENTEAFF.

The V call is TRBV7-8, the J call TRBJ2-1; D unclear. The CDR3 is made up of 13 amino acids. V was shortened by 5 bases and J by 6 bases, with 11 bases between the two germline ends. Germline V lookup: CDR1 SGHVS, CDR2 FQNEAQ. In DNA, the CDR3 is TGTGCCAGCAGCCCGCCGTTGTCCAATGAGCAGTTCTTC. Its translation is CASSPPLSNEQFF.

This clonotype was recorded at least ten times. V usage is TRBV27 and J usage is TRBJ2-7; perhaps TRBD1 as D (5 bases). The V gene's germline CDR1 is MNHEY and CDR2 SMNVEV (reference sequence). Between the trimmed V and J ends, which lost 6 bases and 2 bases, there was a span of 17 bases. There are 15 residues in the CDR3. CDR3 nucleotides: TGTGCCAGCAGCCCCAGGGCAGGCAGTCCCTACGAGCAGTACGTC. Amino acid sequence: CASSPRAGSPYEQYV.

This chain links TRBV18 with TRBJ1-5; no firm D call. V lost 6 bases to trimming and J lost 5 bases, with 11 bases between them. The length of the CDR3 is 13 residues. The germline V gene encodes CDR1 KGHSH and CDR2 LQKENI. CDR3 region: CASSIGQDQPQHF. The CDR3 DNA is TGTGCCAGCTCGATCGGGCAGGATCAGCCCCAGCATTTT.

The V and J genes are TRBV7-2 and TRBJ1-2; unclear D gene. Germline loops: CDR1 SGHTA, CDR2 FQGNSA. V lost 5 bases, J lost 4 bases, and 14 bases lay in between. This CDR3 comprises 14 residues. CDR3 nucleotide sequence: TGTGCCAGCAGCCCCGGAGCCCGCAGCTATGGCTACACCTTC. It codes for CASSPGARSYGYTF.

This clonotype was seen a handful of times. The chain carries TRBV20-1 and TRBJ2-7, with D possibly being TRBD2 (6 bases). Trimming took 1 base from V and 7 from J, leaving 17 bases between them. The CDR3 has 14 residues. Germline assignment: CDR1 DFQATT and CDR2 SNEGSKA (reference sequence). In DNA, the CDR3 is TGCAGTGCTAGAGGGACTACATCCGTTAGAGAGCAGTACGTC. Translation: CSARGTTSVREQYV.

This clonotype was counted between two and nine times. V usage is TRBV20-1 and J usage is TRBJ2-1; D not certain. Germline CDR1 and CDR2: DFQATT and SNEGSKA (reference sequence). The CDR3 is 12 residues long. V gave up 4 bases and J gave up 6 bases, with 10 bases separating them. The CDR3 coding sequence is TGCAGTGCTAACGCCCTCCGCAATGAGCAGTTCTTC. This sequence encodes CSANALRNEQFF.

This chain's CDR3 is CASSPGSWTQYF. In DNA, the CDR3 is TGTGCCAGCAGTCCAGGGAGTTGGACGCAGTATTTT. The chain couples TRBV6-2 or TRBV6-3 to TRBJ2-3, with D tentatively TRBD1 or TRBD2 (5 bases each). CDR1 is MNHEY and CDR2 is SVGEGT in the germline V gene. The V gene lost 5 bases and the J gene lost 9 bases, with 12 bases spanning the gap. There are 12 residues in the CDR3.

The chain combines TRBV12-5 with TRBJ2-3, with D perhaps TRBD1 or TRBD2 (6 bases each). Per germline, CDR1 LGHNT and CDR2 FRNRAP. The V end lost 7 bases, the J end lost 6 bases, and 17 bases lay between the germline ends. The CDR3 length is 14 residues. CDR3 residues: CASEGGPARDTQYF. DNA for the CDR3: TGTGCTAGTGAGGGGGGCCCAGCGAGGGATACGCAGTATTTT.

The J gene is TRBJ1-2, the V gene TRBV25-1, with D possibly matching TRBD1 (5 bases). V was shortened by 3 bases and J by 7 bases, with 12 bases between the two germline ends. The CDR3 has 13 residues. CDR1 and CDR2 from the germline V gene are MGHDK and SYGVNS. The CDR3 here is CASSDYRSGGYTF. The CDR3 DNA reads as TGTGCCAGCAGTGATTACAGGTCTGGTGGCTACACCTTC.

This clonotype was counted only a few times. The rearrangement links TRBV4-1 to TRBJ1-1; maybe TRBD1 (5 bases). Germline CDR1 reads MGHRA; CDR2 reads YSYEKL. The CDR3 extends over 16 amino acids. The germline V and J ends were trimmed by 4 bases and 4 bases, with 19 bases remaining between them. The chain's CDR3 is CASSRGDGAVSTEAFF. In DNA form, the CDR3 reads TGCGCCAGCAGCCGCGGGGATGGGGCGGTGAGCACTGAAGCTTTCTTT.

The chain combines TRBV5-1 with TRBJ2-3; 7 bases agree with TRBD1. This CDR3 region has 15 residues. The ends lost 7 bases at V and 2 bases at J; junction bases unmatched: 10. Germline CDR1 and CDR2: SGHRS and YFSETQ. The CDR3 sequence is CASRTTGFPTDTQYF. The CDR3 region has the DNA TGCGCCAGCCGAACGACAGGGTTCCCCACAGATACGCAGTATTTT.

This rearrangement joins TRBV27 to TRBJ2-5; D is ambiguous. CDR3 length: 13 residues. Germline V gives CDR1 MNHEY, CDR2 SMNVEV (reference sequence). V was cut by 2 bases and J by 0 bases, with 4 bases left in between. The CDR3 sequence is CASSLKYQETQYF. The CDR3 DNA sequence: TGTGCCAGCAGTTTAAAGTACCAAGAGACCCAGTACTTC.

The V call is TRBV4-1, the J call TRBJ1-1; D is unclear. CDR1 and CDR2 (germline): MGHRA, YSYEKL. This CDR3 comprises 15 residues. The V gene lost 0 bases and the J gene lost 1 base, with 9 bases spanning the gap. CDR3 DNA: TGCGCCAGCAGCCAAGATCGTCTCGGGAACACTGAAGCTTTCTTT. This codes for CASSQDRLGNTEAFF.

The chain combines TRBV10-3 with TRBJ1-2, with D unresolved. The CDR3 is made up of 13 amino acids. Germline CDR1 is ENHRY and CDR2 is SYGVKD. Trimming shortened V by 0 bases and J by 2 bases, and 4 bases separated the two germline ends. Here the CDR3 reads CAISESGNYGYTF. The CDR3 nucleotides read TGTGCCATCAGTGAGTCAGGGAACTATGGCTACACCTTC.

The rearrangement uses TRBV7-2 and TRBJ1-1; a possible D gene is TRBD1 (5 bases). V was clipped by 6 bases and J by 6 bases, with 17 bases between them. The CDR3 extends over 14 amino acids. Germline assignment: CDR1 SGHTA and CDR2 FQGNSA. In nucleotides, the CDR3 is TGTGCCAGCAGGGAGATGGGGGGAAACTCTGAAGCTTTCTTT. The encoded protein is CASREMGGNSEAFF.

This clonotype was counted between two and nine times. CDR3 region: CASSWSGLFRANVLTF. CDR3 in DNA: TGTGCCAGCAGTTGGTCGGGGCTCTTTCGGGCCAACGTCCTGACTTTC. J is TRBJ2-6 and V is TRBV6-2 or TRBV6-3; TRBD1 or TRBD2 may be the D gene (5 bases each). The CDR3 runs 16 residues. Trimming cost V 4 bases and J 5 bases, with 15 bases left between them. Germline lookup yields CDR1 MNHEY and CDR2 SVGEGT.

The rearrangement links TRBV4-2 to TRBJ2-2, with 7 nucleotides matching TRBD2. After removal of 1 base from V and 1 base from J, the junction contained 6 bases not matched to a gene. The CDR3 extends over 17 amino acids. CDR1 is LGHNA and CDR2 is YNFKEQ in the germline V gene. The CDR3 here is CASSQGEVAGNTGELFF. For the CDR3, the DNA is TGTGCCAGCAGCCAAGGGGAGGTAGCGGGGAACACCGGGGAGCTGTTTTTT.

This clonotype was detected many times. The chain's CDR3 is CASSDRANSPLHF. For the CDR3, the DNA is TGTGCCAGCAGCGACAGGGCGAACTCACCCCTCCACTTT. The J gene is TRBJ1-6, the V gene TRBV12-3 or TRBV12-4; 7 bases are shared with TRBD1. J was trimmed by 10 bases and V by 6 bases; bases with no gene match: 6. The CDR3 is 13 amino acids.

This clonotype was seen a few times. This chain links TRBV5-5 with TRBJ1-1; 8 bases map to TRBD1. V lost 0 bases, J lost 4 bases, and 5 bases stayed unmatched. Per germline, CDR1 SGHKS and CDR2 YYEKEE (reference sequence). This CDR3 contains 15 residues. CDR3: CASSLGPGGITEAFF. The DNA of the CDR3 is TGTGCCAGCAGCTTGGGGCCAGGGGGCATCACTGAAGCTTTCTTT. The variable domain in full, with the rest retrieved from reference TRBV5-5 and TRBJ1-1, is DAGVTQSPTHLIKTRGQQVTLRCSPISGHKSVSWYQQVLGQGPQFIFQYYEKEERGRGNFPDRFSARQFPNYSSELNVNALLLGDSALYLCASSLGPGGITEAFFGQGTRLTVV.

In its sample, this clonotype was seen a few times. This sequence joins TRBV4-1 and TRBJ2-7; D uncertain. The CDR3 spans 13 residues. The germline V and J ends were trimmed by 0 bases and 6 bases, with 9 bases remaining between them. In germline, CDR1 is MGHRA, CDR2 YSYEKL. The CDR3 DNA sequence: TGCGCCAGCAGCCAAGAGAGTCTCCCCGAGCAGTACGTC. Residues: CASSQESLPEQYV.

This clonotype was seen a handful of times. This rearrangement joins TRBV27 to TRBJ2-2, with a tentative D call TRBD2 (6 bases). The CDR3 consists of 14 residues. In germline, CDR1 is MNHEY, CDR2 SMNVEV (reference sequence). V was clipped by 1 base and J by 6 bases, with 9 bases between them. This CDR3 reads CASSLWSGAGELFF. In DNA, the CDR3 is TGTGCCAGCAGTTTATGGTCGGGGGCCGGGGAGCTGTTTTTT.

This chain joins TRBV20-1 and TRBJ1-5; D is unclear. Germline assignment: CDR1 DFQATT and CDR2 SNEGSKA (reference sequence). This CDR3 contains 12 residues. V was trimmed by 1 base and J by 7 bases, leaving 8 bases between them. DNA for the CDR3: TGCAGTGCTAGAGTAGGTCGGCAGCCCCAGCATTTT. Protein: CSARVGRQPQHF.